A selection of T cell receptor beta chains follows, all from one sample in a study of chemoradiotherapy in HPV16-positive cancers. Using immunoSEQ multiplex PCR, the repertoire was profiled, and TCRdb retains in-frame clones only, with some absent. Of 20,000 or so clones detected, around 90% appear once; the ten largest clones hold approximately 6.2%. The specimen was blood, collected from a patient who underwent chemoradiotherapy. The receptors come from a human donor with HPV-associated anogenital cancer. Both conserved end residues are part of each CDR3. The order of the fields is V gene, J gene, clone size, D gene, CDR3 protein, CDR3 DNA. D genes are given only for firm matches. Rows give clone size only sometimes, using once, few, many, or a class for an expanded clone.

V: TRBV18; J: TRBJ1-3; size: -; D: TRBD1; CDR3: CASSSTGGSGNTIYF; DNA: TGTGCCAGCTCTTCCACAGGGGGCTCTGGAAACACCATATATTTT
V: TRBV2; J: TRBJ2-5; size: -; D: -; CDR3: CASSKGTLQETQYF; DNA: TGTGCCAGCAGTAAAGGGACTCTCCAAGAGACCCAGTACTTC
V: TRBV5-6; J: TRBJ2-2; size: -; D: TRBD1; CDR3: CASSPGQGAWTGELFF; DNA: TGTGCCAGCAGCCCAGGACAGGGGGCGTGGACCGGGGAGCTGTTTTTT
V: TRBV6-1; J: TRBJ1-1; size: -; D: -; CDR3: CASSEIIGNTEAFF; DNA: TGTGCCAGCAGTGAAATAATCGGGAACACTGAAGCTTTCTTT
V: TRBV5-1; J: TRBJ1-2; size: -; D: -; CDR3: CASSLDINYGYTF; DNA: TGCGCCAGCAGCCTAGACATCAACTATGGCTACACCTTC
V: TRBV9; J: TRBJ2-6; size: -; D: TRBD2; CDR3: CASSTQGGAGANVLTF; DNA: TGTGCCAGCAGCACCCAGGGAGGGGCTGGGGCCAACGTCCTGACTTTC
V: TRBV6-1; J: TRBJ2-2; size: -; D: TRBD2; CDR3: CASSEGLAGTVAGELFF; DNA: TGTGCCAGCAGTGAAGGACTAGCGGGAACGGTAGCCGGGGAGCTGTTTTTT
V: TRBV5-1; J: TRBJ2-3; size: once; D: TRBD2; CDR3: CASSYTSGGAKDTQYF; DNA: TGCGCCAGCAGCTATACTAGCGGGGGGGCTAAAGATACGCAGTATTTT
V: TRBV25-1; J: TRBJ1-1; size: -; D: -; CDR3: CASSEGVMNTEAFF; DNA: TGTGCCAGCAGTGAAGGGGTTATGAACACTGAAGCTTTCTTT
V: TRBV19; J: TRBJ1-5; size: -; D: -; CDR3: CASSTTDLSHNQPQHF; DNA: TGTGCCAGTAGTACGACAGACCTCTCCCATAATCAGCCCCAGCATTTT
V: TRBV18; J: TRBJ2-1; size: -; D: -; CDR3: CASSPKTGRNEQFF; DNA: TGTGCCAGCTCACCGAAGACAGGGAGGAATGAGCAGTTCTTC